The source of this T cell receptor beta chain is a study of post-analysis software for immune sequencing data. In its sample, this clonotype was seen once. Its target is unknown. Incorporated into the TCR beta cDNA libraries were unique molecular identifiers, which served to reduce PCR and sequencing biases. TCRdb re-analysed the PCR reads in MiXCR, keeping a single row per CDR3 protein. The sample includes about 770,000 distinct CDR3 sequences, 46% of them seen just once. The CDR3 has 17 amino acids. Germline V CDR1 and CDR2: MNHNS, SASEGT. J lost 7 bases, V lost 3 bases, and 8 bases had no gene match. Findings and limits, study-wide: Patients showed TRBV5-6, TRBV5-1 and TRBV20-1 among several TRBV segments more frequent than in controls.

The material sequenced was blood. The sequence was obtained from a girl aged 10-17 years with multiple sclerosis. V usage is TRBV6-1 and J usage is TRBJ2-1; 14 bases match TRBD2. The CDR3 DNA reads as TGTGCCAGCAGTGAGTGGGGACTAGCGGGAGACAGGAATGAGCAGTTCTTC. Translated, it gives CASSEWGLAGDRNEQFF.